The 30 T cell receptor beta chains given below trace back to one sample, sequenced in a study of beta chain features in type 1 diabetes. No antigen has been assigned to these receptors. Study-level findings and limits: TCRB CDR3 length was moderately but significantly reduced in all four CD4+ subsets of Type 1 diabetes patients.

Expressed TCRB transcripts were sequenced because the entire RNA isolate underwent reverse transcription. This table comes from immunoSEQ multiplex PCR, and its TCRdb copy is limited to in-frame clones, with some not included. The sample has hundreds of thousands of clones; more than 13% are singletons. The sequencing sample was made of naive CD4+ T cells from blood. These receptors originate from a young man with type 1 diabetes.

This sequence joins TRBV29-1 and TRBJ2-7, with D possibly being TRBD1 or TRBD2 (5 bases each). Trimming removed 6 bases at V and 4 bases at J, with 19 bases between. The germline CDR1 and CDR2 sequences are SQVTM and ANQGSEA. The CDR3 runs 14 residues. DNA for the CDR3: TGCAGCGTGGGGGTTGGTGGCGGGTTTTACGAGCAGTACTTC. It codes for CSVGVGGGFYEQYF.

This chain joins TRBV30 and TRBJ2-7; the D gene is possibly TRBD1 (6 bases). The V gene's germline CDR1 is GTSNPN and CDR2 SVGIG (reference sequence). The CDR3 covers 13 residues. The V end was cut by 1 base, the J end by 6 bases, with 13 bases between. The CDR3 sequence: CAWSGAGEAEQYF. CDR3 DNA sequence: TGTGCCTGGAGTGGGGCAGGGGAAGCCGAGCAGTACTTC.

The gene calls are TRBV6-5 and TRBJ2-1; TRBD2 matches 7 bases. Per the germline V gene, CDR1 is MNHEY and CDR2 is SVGAGI. V gave up 5 bases and J gave up 10 bases; unmatched junction bases: 11. This CDR3 contains 14 residues. The CDR3 DNA sequence: TGTGCCAGCAGTGTTCGGGACTATGAAGGAGAGCAGTTCTTC. Amino acid sequence: CASSVRDYEGEQFF.

In this sample, this clone turned up a few times. The chain recombines TRBV7-9 with TRBJ1-2, with TRBD1 matching over 9 bases. Germline lookup yields CDR1 SEHNR and CDR2 FQNEAQ (reference sequence). The CDR3 runs 16 residues. V trimming: 1 base; J trimming: 3 bases; junction bases outside the gene matches: 6. The DNA for the CDR3 is TGTGCCAGCAGCTTAGGCAGGACAGGGGATGACTATGGCTACACCTTC. It translates to CASSLGRTGDDYGYTF.

J is TRBJ2-7 and V is TRBV14; a possible D gene is TRBD2 (6 bases). V was pared by 4 bases and J by 2 bases, with 21 bases between. This CDR3 spans 17 amino acids. Germline V gene data show CDR1 as SGHDN and CDR2 as FVKESK. The CDR3 nucleotides read TGTGCCAGCAGCCGAGGGAATCCCGGGGGTACTACCTACGAGCAGTACTTC. It codes for CASSRGNPGGTTYEQYF.

This chain connects TRBV18 to TRBJ2-3; D is ambiguous. The CDR3 sequence is 12 residues long. Trimming shortened V by 4 bases and J by 2 bases, and 4 bases separated the two germline ends. Germline V gene sequence: CDR1 KGHSH, CDR2 LQKENI. The CDR3 coding sequence is TGTGCCAGCTCACTACTCACAGATACGCAGTATTTT. It is translated as CASSLLTDTQYF.

The V call is TRBV15, the J call TRBJ2-7, with 8 bases lining up with TRBD1. This CDR3 spans 14 amino acids. The V and J ends lost 3 bases and 0 bases, in that order; junction bases with no gene match: 1. Per the germline V gene, CDR1 is LNHNV and CDR2 is YYDKDF (reference sequence). CDR3 amino acids: CATSRDRDSYEQYF. The CDR3 bases are TGTGCCACCAGCAGGGACAGGGACTCCTACGAGCAGTACTTC.

This clone has just a few counts. CDR3 DNA: TGTGCCAGCAGCTTACAGACAGGGGGCATGAACACTGAAGCTTTCTTT. It is translated as CASSLQTGGMNTEAFF. V and J are TRBV11-3 and TRBJ1-1, with 10 positions matching TRBD1. V gave up 2 bases and J gave up 0 bases; unmatched junction bases: 3. Germline-derived CDR1 and CDR2 are SGHNT and YENEEA. The CDR3 covers 16 residues.

This clone was seen many times. V and J are TRBV13 and TRBJ2-7; TRBD1 matches 7 bases. Trimming took 3 bases from V and 7 from J; bases not matched to a gene: 6. Looked up from germline, CDR1 is PRHDT and CDR2 is FYEKMQ (reference sequence). The CDR3 runs to 13 residues. The CDR3 sequence: CASSFGQDGEQYF. CDR3 coding DNA: TGTGCCAGCAGCTTTGGACAGGACGGGGAGCAGTACTTC.

The V and J genes are TRBV19 and TRBJ2-2; D may be TRBD2 (7 bases). Germline loops: CDR1 LNHDA, CDR2 SQIVND (reference sequence). The CDR3 is 16 residues long. The V end was cut by 6 bases, the J end by 4 bases, with 18 bases between. The CDR3 protein is CASRRLARGGTGELFF. The CDR3 DNA reads as TGTGCCAGTAGGCGACTAGCCCGAGGGGGCACCGGGGAGCTGTTTTTT.

This clone was observed a handful of times. The V call is TRBV20-1, the J call TRBJ1-2; D not certain. There are 10 residues in the CDR3. V shed 7 bases and J shed 5 bases, with 8 bases lying between them. Per germline, CDR1 DFQATT and CDR2 SNEGSKA (reference sequence). This CDR3 is CSVKSYGYTF. The CDR3 nucleotides are TGCAGTGTTAAGTCGTATGGCTACACCTTC.

The chain uses TRBV30 and TRBJ1-4; D gene uncertain. Germline loops: CDR1 GTSNPN, CDR2 SVGIG (reference sequence). The germline V and J ends were trimmed by 8 bases and 5 bases, with 9 bases remaining between them. This CDR3 comprises 11 residues. CDR3 residues: CAVGRNEKLFF. As DNA, the CDR3 is TGTGCCGTTGGACGGAATGAAAAACTGTTTTTT.

This clone was counted between two and nine times. V and J are TRBV4-2 and TRBJ1-2; D remains ambiguous. Germline CDR1 and CDR2: LGHNA and YNFKEQ. Trimming removed 1 base from V and 3 bases from J, with 6 bases in between. This CDR3 comprises 13 residues. The CDR3, as DNA: TGTGCCAGCAGCCAAGTGACGGACTATGGCTACACCTTC. This sequence encodes CASSQVTDYGYTF.

The chain links TRBV13 to TRBJ2-5, with D unclear. The J call may be wrong; the DNA end is better matched by TRBJ2-7. The CDR3 covers 12 residues. From germline, CDR1 is PRHDT and CDR2 FYEKMQ (reference sequence). The CDR3 DNA sequence: TGTGCCAGCAGCTTAGGCCTCTACGAGCAGTACTTC. This encodes CASSLGLYEQYF.

The V call is TRBV29-1, the J call TRBJ2-3; 8 bases are a match to TRBD2. The CDR3 is made up of 16 amino acids. The V and J ends lost 4 bases and 1 base, in that order; junction bases with no gene match: 10. The germline CDR1 and CDR2 sequences are SQVTM and ANQGSEA. In nucleotides, the CDR3 is TGCAGCGTTGGAAGCGGGAGCACCACCCGCACAGATACGCAGTATTTT. This gives the protein CSVGSGSTTRTDTQYF.

J is TRBJ2-7 and V is TRBV5-6; 9 nucleotides match TRBD2. The germline CDR1 and CDR2 sequences are SGHDT and YYEEEE. J was trimmed by 3 bases and V by 6 bases; bases with no gene match: 10. CDR3 length: 15 amino acids. As DNA, the CDR3 is TGTGCCAGCACACCTCCGGGACTAGCAAACTACGAGCAGTACTTC. Its translation: CASTPPGLANYEQYF.

This clone was counted between two and nine times. The chain links TRBV19 to TRBJ1-1; tentative D call: TRBD1 (6 bases). This CDR3 spans 15 amino acids. CDR1 is LNHDA and CDR2 is SQIVND in the germline V gene (reference sequence). Trimming left V 4 bases short and J 0 bases short, with 12 bases between. The CDR3 sequence: CASSTSGGLNTEAFF. The DNA of the CDR3 is TGTGCCAGTAGTACGTCCGGGGGGCTGAACACTGAAGCTTTCTTT.

Written as DNA, the CDR3 is TGTGCCAGCAGTCGCGACAGGGGCGATGGCTACACCTTC. Amino acids: CASSRDRGDGYTF. The chain is built from TRBV7-8 and TRBJ1-2, with 8 bases aligning to TRBD1. Germline assignment: CDR1 SGHVS and CDR2 FQNEAQ. The CDR3 sequence is 13 residues long. Trimming removed 6 bases from V and 6 bases from J; junction bases left unmatched: 6.

The V and J genes are TRBV5-1 and TRBJ2-4; 7 bases align to TRBD1. The trim removed 4 bases at V and 8 bases at J, leaving 9 bases unmatched. The germline V gene has CDR1 SGHRS and CDR2 YFSETQ. The CDR3 is made up of 14 amino acids. CDR3 in amino acids: CASSLEQGLDIQYF. CDR3 nucleotide sequence: TGCGCCAGCAGCCTAGAACAGGGGTTGGACATTCAGTACTTC.

The chain recombines TRBV7-2 with TRBJ2-1; TRBD1 agrees at 7 bases. The CDR3 extends over 14 amino acids. Germline assignment: CDR1 SGHTA and CDR2 FQGNSA. Trimming removed 5 bases from V and 7 bases from J; junction bases left unmatched: 8. The CDR3 spells CASSRPPTGNEQFF. CDR3 in DNA: TGTGCCAGCAGCCGGCCGCCGACAGGGAATGAGCAGTTCTTC. The whole variable domain, remainder taken from reference TRBV7-2 and TRBJ2-1, is GAGVSQSPSNKVTEKGKDVELRCDPISGHTALYWYRQSLGQGLEFLIYFQGNSAPDKSGLPSDRFSAERTGGSVSTLTIQRTQQEDSAVYLCASSRPPTGNEQFFGPGTRLTVL.

V usage is TRBV15 and J usage is TRBJ2-2, with TRBD2 identical over 7 bases. Trimming at V came to 7 bases and at J to 5 bases, leaving 4 bases not matched to a gene. The CDR3 contains 13 residues. The germline V gene has CDR1 LNHNV and CDR2 YYDKDF (reference sequence). CDR3 DNA sequence: TGTGCCACCACCTGGGAGGGGACCGGGGAGCTGTTTTTT. It yields the protein CATTWEGTGELFF.

The chain is built from TRBV28 and TRBJ1-5; possible D gene TRBD1, 6 bases. This CDR3 is built from 15 residues. Trimming left V 5 bases short and J 5 bases short, with 16 bases between. CDR1 and CDR2 from the germline V gene are MDHEN and SYDVKM. The CDR3 loop reads CASSKSRTGHQPQHF. CDR3 bases: TGTGCCAGCAGTAAATCTCGAACAGGGCATCAGCCCCAGCATTTT.

The chain links TRBV28 to TRBJ2-3; 14 positions agree with TRBD2. CDR1 is MDHEN, CDR2 SYDVKM, per germline. V was clipped by 4 bases and J by 4 bases; unmatched bases: 4. The CDR3 has 16 residues. The DNA for the CDR3 is TGTGCCAGCAGTTCCCGGACTAGCGGGGGGCCAGATACGCAGTATTTT. Translated: CASSSRTSGGPDTQYF.

The CDR3 loop reads CASSLYVSAGGPYEQYF. Written as DNA, the CDR3 is TGTGCCAGCAGTTTATATGTTTCAGCGGGAGGACCCTACGAGCAGTACTTC. The rearrangement links TRBV27 to TRBJ2-7; 9 nucleotides align to TRBD2. This CDR3 is built from 17 residues. Looked up from germline, CDR1 is MNHEY and CDR2 is SMNVEV (reference sequence). Trimming took 1 base from V and 2 from J; bases not matched to a gene: 9.

This chain connects TRBV25-1 to TRBJ1-2; 9 bases are a match to TRBD1. This CDR3 is built from 14 residues. Germline-derived CDR1 and CDR2 are MGHDK and SYGVNS. V was clipped by 3 bases and J by 2 bases; unmatched bases: 1. In nucleotides, the CDR3 is TGTGCCAGCAGTGAGGACAGGGGCAACTATGGCTACACCTTC. It is translated as CASSEDRGNYGYTF.

The chain carries TRBV4-3 and TRBJ2-7; 9 bases are shared with TRBD2. The CDR3 has 17 amino acids. The germline V gene has CDR1 LGHNA and CDR2 YSLEER. Trimming cost V 2 bases and J 1 base; bases outside gene matches: 9. CDR3 protein: CASSQTYSSGGSYEQYF. CDR3 in DNA: TGCGCCAGCAGCCAAACGTATAGTAGCGGGGGTTCCTACGAGCAGTACTTC.

The chain is built from TRBV6-5 and TRBJ2-2; 8 bases are shared with TRBD1. Germline CDR1 MNHEY, CDR2 SVGAGI. J gave up 13 bases and V 4 bases, and 17 bases lay outside the gene matches. The length of the CDR3 is 16 residues. DNA of the CDR3: TGTGCCAGCAGTTCCTACTTGGACAGGGAGGATATTTGGCTGTTTTTT. Translating it yields CASSSYLDREDIWLFF.

In this sample, this clone turned up a few times. The chain has TRBV7-2 and TRBJ2-3, with TRBD2 identical over 12 bases. The length of the CDR3 is 19 residues. Germline loops: CDR1 SGHTA, CDR2 FQGNSA. Germline trimming cut 2 bases from V and 0 bases from J; bases unmatched to any gene: 9. CDR3 DNA sequence: TGTGCCAGCAGCTTATTCCCCGGACTAGCGGGGACTAGCACAGATACGCAGTATTTT. Its protein product is CASSLFPGLAGTSTDTQYF.

The chain recombines TRBV7-2 with TRBJ2-5; no clear D. The CDR3 spans 15 residues. The germline CDR1 and CDR2 sequences are SGHTA and FQGNSA. V was pared by 3 bases and J by 2 bases, with 13 bases between. This CDR3 reads CASSFGQAQQETQYF. CDR3 nucleotide sequence: TGTGCCAGCAGCTTCGGCCAGGCCCAACAAGAGACCCAGTACTTC.

The V call is TRBV5-1, the J call TRBJ2-1, with 11 nucleotides matching TRBD2. The germline V gene encodes CDR1 SGHRS and CDR2 YFSETQ. There are 16 residues in the CDR3. J was trimmed by 8 bases and V by 0 bases; bases with no gene match: 7. This CDR3 is CASSLVNSGRVDEQFF. The CDR3 nucleotides are TGCGCCAGCAGCTTGGTGAATAGCGGGAGGGTGGATGAGCAGTTCTTC.